The subject of this entry is one TCR beta chain. Its specificity is unknown. The sample originates from a study of T cell responses to AZD1222 COVID-19 vaccine. Study-level results: Repertoires were obtained only post-peak T cell response.

Data came from immunoSEQ multiplex PCR; TCRdb stores just in-frame clones and leaves some out. The table includes 110,000 to 150,000 clones, just over 90% detected once. The CDR3 is 15 residues long. CDR1 and CDR2 (germline): KGHSH, LQKENI. V was shortened by 3 bases and J by 8 bases, with 19 bases between the two germline ends. The sequencing used peripheral blood, collected 28 days after the second AZD1222 dose. The J gene is TRBJ1-2, the V gene TRBV18; possibly TRBD1 for D (6 bases). This TCR derives from an adult who received the AZD1222 COVID-19 vaccine. The CDR3 spells CASSPSLDRQAGYTF. Written as DNA, the CDR3 is TGTGCCAGCTCACCCAGCCTCGACAGGCAAGCGGGCTACACCTTC.